This T cell receptor (beta chain) is drawn from a study of radiotherapy plus CTLA-4 blockade in lung cancer. This table comes from immunoSEQ multiplex PCR, and its TCRdb copy is limited to in-frame clones, with some not included. The sample lists about 38,000 clones, 60% to 75% occurring once. With V trimmed by 3 bases and J by 3 bases, 7 bases remained unmatched. In germline, CDR1 is KGHSH, CDR2 LQKENI. The CDR3 spans 15 residues. Sequencing used peripheral blood, obtained from a patient treated with radiotherapy plus ipilimumab. V is TRBV18 and J is TRBJ1-2, with TRBD1 matching 7 bases. The TCR originated in a human donor with non-small cell lung cancer who had stable disease on radiotherapy plus ipilimumab. The CDR3 DNA reads TGTGCCAGCTCACCCCCAAACAGGGGCGACTATGGCTACACCTTC. Protein sequence: CASSPPNRGDYGYTF.